The 21 T cell receptor beta chains reported below all come from one sample, sequenced in a study of regulatory T cells in long-lasting Graves disease listed by TCRdb under 2021. Libraries were constructed by multiplex PCR. Instrument on record: Illumina HiSeq 4000. iRepertoire HTBI primers and Arm-PCR amplification of CDR3 regions were used to construct TCR beta libraries. TCRdb trimmed public reads at Q25 via fastp, called clones via MiXCR and kept in-frame beta chains. Here each entry gathers all rows of one CDR3 protein and keeps the most common genes and DNA. For this sample the table gives roughly 400,000 distinct CDR3 sequences, of which less than 25% were detected only once. The biggest ten clones account for less than 25% of the sample. Read against the paper, the sample's time point label means: persistent/refractory GD, antithyroid drugs over 5 years with positive TRAb. For both TCR sequencing and RNA sequencing, RNA was extracted from PBMCs in TRIzol.

Sequencing used peripheral blood mononuclear cells (PBMCs), obtained when the disease was refractory, from a patient treated with antithyroid drugs. The receptors were sampled from a female donor with Graves disease.

CDR3 coding DNA: TGTGCCAGCAGCCTTAGCGGGAGGACCTACAATGAGCAGTTCTTC. Translating gives CASSLSGRTYNEQFF. The chain couples TRBV7-2 to TRBJ2-1; 10 nucleotides line up with TRBD2. J was trimmed by 2 bases and V by 5 bases; bases with no gene match: 3. Germline-derived CDR1 and CDR2 are SGHTA and FQGNSA. The CDR3 loop spans 15 amino acids.

This chain uses TRBV24-1 with TRBJ1-2, with D uncertain. CDR1 is KGHDR, CDR2 SFDVKD, per germline. The CDR3 totals 13 residues. The V end was cut by 0 bases, the J end by 8 bases, with 9 bases between. CDR3 DNA: TGTGCCACCAGTGATTTGTCGTCAAGAGGCTACACCTTC. Its translation is CATSDLSSRGYTF.

This clonotype was recorded at least ten times. J is TRBJ1-1 and V is TRBV27; the D gene is possibly TRBD1 (6 bases). The CDR3 length is 14 residues. CDR1 is MNHEY and CDR2 is SMNVEV in the germline V gene (reference sequence). Trimming shortened V by 3 bases and J by 4 bases, and 12 bases separated the two germline ends. The CDR3, as DNA: TGTGCCAGCAGTTTCAGGGGATCTGGCACTGAAGCTTTCTTT. Translated: CASSFRGSGTEAFF.

This clonotype was counted between two and nine times. The chain recombines TRBV18 with TRBJ2-7, with unresolved D. Trimming cost V 1 base and J 2 bases, with 9 bases left between them. Germline V CDR1 and CDR2: KGHSH, LQKENI. The CDR3 runs 14 residues. The CDR3 nucleotides are TGTGCCAGCTCACCACTCCCAGAAGCCTACGAGCAGTACTTC. It translates to CASSPLPEAYEQYF.

V is TRBV19 and J is TRBJ2-3; no definite D call. The germline CDR1 and CDR2 sequences are LNHDA and SQIVND (reference sequence). This CDR3 is built from 13 residues. V was trimmed by 7 bases and J by 1 base, leaving 9 bases between them. The CDR3 protein is CASTDHGTDTQYF. The CDR3 DNA reads TGTGCCAGTACCGATCATGGCACAGATACGCAGTATTTT.

V and J are TRBV6-1 and TRBJ2-2; 7 positions match TRBD1. Trimming at V came to 8 bases and at J to 0 bases, leaving 3 bases not matched to a gene. This CDR3 comprises 14 residues. Germline CDR1 is MNHNS and CDR2 is SASEGT. CDR3 amino acids: CASGGQANTGELFF. DNA for the CDR3: TGTGCCAGCGGCGGACAGGCGAACACCGGGGAGCTGTTTTTT.

This clonotype was seen many times. CDR3 region: CASSEDQGDRTNYGYTF. In nucleotides, the CDR3 is TGTGCCAGCAGTGAAGATCAGGGGGACAGAACTAACTATGGCTACACCTTC. The chain has TRBV2 and TRBJ1-2; 7 bases map to TRBD1. V lost 1 base to trimming and J lost 0 bases; unmatched junction nucleotides: 8. Per the germline V gene, CDR1 is SNHLY and CDR2 is FYNNEI. The CDR3 consists of 17 residues.

V and J are TRBV15 and TRBJ2-3; D gene uncertain. The CDR3 has 14 residues. Germline V lookup: CDR1 LNHNV, CDR2 YYDKDF (reference sequence). V lost 1 base to trimming and J lost 9 bases, with 14 bases between them. The CDR3 loop is CATSRVPQNQTQYF. CDR3 nucleotide sequence: TGTGCCACCAGCAGAGTTCCTCAAAACCAGACGCAGTATTTT.

J is TRBJ2-1 and V is TRBV7-9, with 9 nucleotides matching TRBD2. The CDR3 length is 16 residues. Looked up from germline, CDR1 is SEHNR and CDR2 is FQNEAQ (reference sequence). After removal of 4 bases from V and 0 bases from J, the junction contained 4 bases not matched to a gene. The CDR3 here is CASSSNSGSSYNEQFF. The CDR3 bases are TGTGCCAGCAGCTCCAATAGCGGGAGCTCCTACAATGAGCAGTTCTTC.

This clonotype turned up a few times. The chain has TRBV18 and TRBJ1-4, with D perhaps TRBD1 (5 bases). The germline V gene encodes CDR1 KGHSH and CDR2 LQKENI. V shed 3 bases and J shed 0 bases, with 8 bases lying between them. The CDR3 has 15 residues. The CDR3 DNA reads TGTGCCAGCTCACCGGGACGGTCAACTAATGAAAAACTGTTTTTT. Its translation: CASSPGRSTNEKLFF.

This chain links TRBV6-2 or TRBV6-3 with TRBJ2-7, with TRBD2 matching over 7 bases. J lost 6 bases, V lost 7 bases, and 21 bases had no gene match. This CDR3 comprises 17 residues. From germline, CDR1 is MNHEY and CDR2 SVGEGT. The CDR3 protein is CASNPQGRALTLGEQYF. CDR3 coding DNA: TGTGCCAGCAATCCTCAAGGGAGGGCCCTTACGTTGGGCGAGCAGTACTTC.

Ten or more counts support this clonotype. The rearrangement joins TRBV6-2 or TRBV6-3 to TRBJ1-5, with a possible D match to TRBD1 (5 bases). V lost 2 bases and J 5 bases, leaving 13 bases between the germline ends. CDR1 and CDR2 from the germline V gene are MNHEY and SVGEGT. This CDR3 spans 15 amino acids. The chain's CDR3 is CASSYLGQSYQPQHF. CDR3 nucleotides: TGTGCCAGCAGTTACCTGGGGCAGTCATATCAGCCCCAGCATTTT.

The chain combines TRBV29-1 with TRBJ2-7; D possibly uses TRBD1 or TRBD2 (6 bases each). From germline, CDR1 is SQVTM and CDR2 ANQGSEA. The CDR3 is made up of 12 amino acids. Trimming took 5 bases from V and 7 from J, leaving 15 bases between them. CDR3 DNA: TGCAGCGTTCTACCGGGGGCGGGGGAGCAGTACTTC. Amino acids: CSVLPGAGEQYF.

The table lists this clonotype with many counts. This rearrangement joins TRBV19 to TRBJ2-5; D remains unclear. The germline CDR1 and CDR2 sequences are LNHDA and SQIVND (reference sequence). Deletions cut 8 bases from V and 3 bases from J, with 13 bases between. The CDR3 is 13 residues long. CDR3 bases: TGTGCCAGTCTTGGGTTATCGGAAGAGACCCAGTACTTC. Translation: CASLGLSEETQYF.

This rearrangement joins TRBV6-1 to TRBJ2-5, with a weak D call TRBD1 (5 bases). The V end was cut by 11 bases, the J end by 5 bases, with 24 bases between. This CDR3 comprises 15 residues. Per the germline V gene, CDR1 is MNHNS and CDR2 is SASEGT. CDR3 region: CAVHGAIAQGETQYF. The CDR3, as DNA: TGTGCCGTTCATGGGGCCATCGCCCAGGGTGAGACCCAGTACTTC.

This clonotype appeared many times. The chain joins TRBV2 to TRBJ1-3; 7 nucleotides align to TRBD1. CDR1 is SNHLY and CDR2 is FYNNEI in the germline V gene. The trim removed 6 bases at V and 4 bases at J, leaving 3 bases unmatched. This CDR3 has 13 residues. CDR3 DNA: TGTGCCAGCAGCGGGACAGCCGGAAACACCATATATTTT. Translated, it gives CASSGTAGNTIYF.

This clonotype was detected only a few times. V is TRBV6-1 and J is TRBJ2-7; D ambiguous. With 1 base removed from V and 9 bases from J, the gap between germline ends came to 13 bases. CDR1 and CDR2 (germline): MNHNS, SASEGT. This CDR3 has 13 amino acids. DNA for the CDR3: TGTGCCAGCAGTGAAGTGGACGCCGTGTGGCAGTACTTC. The encoded protein is CASSEVDAVWQYF.

This clonotype occurred once. The genes are TRBV5-1 and TRBJ2-7; 8 nucleotides align to TRBD2. The V gene's germline CDR1 is SGHRS and CDR2 YFSETQ. This CDR3 contains 15 residues. V shed 2 bases, J shed 0 bases, and the junction held 4 bases outside the gene matches. The CDR3 here is CASSFSGNGSYEQYF. The CDR3 region has the DNA TGCGCCAGCAGCTTTAGCGGGAATGGCTCCTACGAGCAGTACTTC.

The chain has TRBV10-3 and TRBJ2-7, with a weak D call TRBD1 (6 bases). Trimming removed 6 bases from V and 1 base from J, with 13 bases in between. Looked up from germline, CDR1 is ENHRY and CDR2 is SYGVKD. The CDR3 length is 14 residues. The CDR3 is CAISSGTRSYEQYF. CDR3 coding DNA: TGTGCCATCAGCTCCGGGACAAGGTCCTACGAGCAGTACTTC.

This clonotype was picked up a small number of times. J is TRBJ2-6 and V is TRBV6-1, with D unresolved. V lost 4 bases to trimming and J lost 4 bases, with 8 bases between them. Germline loops: CDR1 MNHNS, CDR2 SASEGT. This CDR3 region has 14 residues. The CDR3, as DNA: TGTGCCAGCAGTGGATTTCGGGGGGCCAACGTCCTGACTTTC. Translation gives CASSGFRGANVLTF.

V and J are TRBV20-1 and TRBJ1-1, with 8 bases fitting TRBD1. The V segment lost 4 bases and the J segment 0 bases; nucleotides outside the gene matches: 4. This CDR3 contains 14 residues. Looked up from germline, CDR1 is DFQATT and CDR2 is SNEGSKA (reference sequence). The CDR3 nucleotides read TGCAGTGCTAAGAAGGGACAGGTGAACACTGAAGCTTTCTTT. Protein sequence: CSAKKGQVNTEAFF.